The 2 T cell receptor beta chains in this list originate from one sample, sequenced in a study. TCRdb redid the calling of the RT-PCR reads with MiXCR, one entry per CDR3 protein. Of about 700,000 distinct CDR3 sequences listed, approximately 15% are singletons. Sequencing was carried out using memory CD4+ T cells from blood. The receptors derive from a female donor in good health, serving as a healthy control.

There are many counts of this clonotype. The rearrangement links TRBV25-1 to TRBJ2-3; D might be TRBD1 (5 bases). The CDR3 totals 16 residues. The germline V and J ends were trimmed by 3 bases and 6 bases, with 19 bases remaining between them. Germline lookup yields CDR1 MGHDK and CDR2 SYGVNS. CDR3 bases: TGTGCCAGCAGTGAGAATGCAGGGTCCCAGGGTGATACGCAGTATTTT. The encoded protein is CASSENAGSQGDTQYF.

This clonotype was detected only a few times. The chain recombines TRBV12-3 or TRBV12-4 with TRBJ2-2; 8 nucleotides align to TRBD2. V gave up 6 bases and J gave up 3 bases; unmatched junction bases: 6. The CDR3 spans 15 residues. The CDR3 sequence is CASSVSGRDTGELFF. CDR3 nucleotides: TGTGCCAGCAGCGTGAGCGGGAGAGACACCGGGGAGCTGTTTTTT.